This TCR beta chain derives from a study of blood T cell repertoires in COVID-19. Study information: In each case, the material was cDNA or gDNA derived from T cells, B-cell-depleted T cells, or PBMCs.

Germline V gene lookup returns CDR1 SGHRS and CDR2 YFSETQ. V was pared by 4 bases and J by 0 bases, with 7 bases between. This CDR3 spans 13 amino acids. Generated by immunoSEQ multiplex PCR, the TCRdb table keeps only in-frame clones and is missing some. The sample comprises some 200,000 clones, about 84% of which are singletons, and 13% rests with the top ten. Sequenced material: peripheral blood. The chain recombines TRBV5-1 with TRBJ1-1; no reliable D call. This clonotype was sampled from a human donor in a cohort sampled during active COVID-19. For the CDR3, the DNA is TGCGCCAGCAGCGAGGTGATGAACACTGAAGCTTTCTTT. Protein product: CASSEVMNTEAFF.